This passage covers 22 T cell receptor beta chains from one sample sequenced in a study of tumor-infiltrating lymphocytes in primary liver carcinoma. A constant-region primer served to make TCR beta cDNA from about 0.45 ug total RNA. Slightly modified ARM-PCR served as the procedure for the TCR beta libraries. These libraries came from three rounds of nested multiplex PCR. The first two PCR rounds used TRBV1-TRBV30 forward primers with a C-beta reverse primer, around 10 cycles each. TCRdb redid the calling of the multiplex PCR reads with MiXCR, one entry per CDR3 protein. Of over 250,000 distinct CDR3 sequences in the sample, roughly three fifths were seen once. RNA was extracted from whole blood without cell sorting, alongside germline DNA. Sequencing input: peripheral blood. These receptors all stem from a woman in her twenties or thirties with primary liver carcinoma and hepatitis B virus infection.

A word on this clonotype: This clone may be a read error of a much larger clone one base away. This rearrangement joins TRBV6-6 to TRBJ2-7; 7 nucleotides match TRBD1. The V gene's germline CDR1 is MNHNY and CDR2 SVGAGI (reference sequence). The CDR3 sequence is 14 residues long. The CDR3 sequence: CASSPRDSGYEQHF. The CDR3 DNA reads as TGTGCCAGCAGCCCTCGGGACAGCGGCTACGAGCAGCACTTC.

The sample holds many counts of this clonotype. This chain links TRBV29-1 with TRBJ2-1; tentative D call: TRBD2 (5 bases). V gave up 6 bases and J gave up 4 bases, with 16 bases separating them. The CDR3 is 14 residues long. Germline V gene data show CDR1 as SQVTM and CDR2 as ANQGSEA. In DNA, the CDR3 is TGCAGCGTACAGAACCCCACGGGGTACAATGAGCAGTTCTTC. Residues: CSVQNPTGYNEQFF.

The chain joins TRBV30 to TRBJ2-2; 7 positions agree with TRBD1. V shed 7 bases and J 2 bases; nucleotides not matched to a gene: 10. The germline gives CDR1 GTSNPN, CDR2 SVGIG (reference sequence). The CDR3 loop spans 15 amino acids. The DNA of the CDR3 is TGTGCCTACCAGACAGGGTCCAGCAACACCGGGGAGCTGTTTTTT. Translation gives CAYQTGSSNTGELFF.

This clonotype was observed many times. The rearrangement joins TRBV5-1 to TRBJ2-3; 7 bases are a match to TRBD2. The trim removed 2 bases at V and 1 base at J, leaving 7 bases unmatched. There are 16 residues in the CDR3. Looked up from germline, CDR1 is SGHRS and CDR2 is YFSETQ. The CDR3 loop is CASSFFAGEGTDTQYF. CDR3 nucleotides: TGCGCCAGCAGCTTCTTCGCGGGAGAAGGCACAGATACGCAGTATTTT. Full variable domain (rest looked up from reference TRBV5-1 and TRBJ2-3): KAGVTQTPRYLIKTRGQQVTLSCSPISGHRSVSWYQQTPGQGLQFLFEYFSETQRNKGNFPGRFSGRQFSNSRSEMNVSTLELGDSALYLCASSFFAGEGTDTQYFGPGTRLTVL.

In this sample, this clonotype turned up many times. The chain carries TRBV4-2 and TRBJ2-3, with D possibly being TRBD1 (6 bases). Trimming stripped 1 base from V and 1 base from J, with 12 bases between. This CDR3 comprises 16 residues. Looked up from germline, CDR1 is LGHNA and CDR2 is YNFKEQ. The CDR3 coding sequence is TGTGCCAGCAGCCAAGGCACAGGGCAAGGCACAGATACGCAGTATTTT. Its translation is CASSQGTGQGTDTQYF.

This clonotype was counted at least ten times. V and J are TRBV4-3 and TRBJ2-7; 12 positions agree with TRBD2. After removal of 3 bases from V and 3 bases from J, the junction contained 15 bases not matched to a gene. This CDR3 contains 19 residues. Per germline, CDR1 LGHNA and CDR2 YSLEER. CDR3 DNA sequence: TGCGCCAGCAGCCAGGGTCCGTTGGGACCGACTAGCGGGAGCTACGAGCAGTACTTC. Protein product: CASSQGPLGPTSGSYEQYF.

About this clonotype itself: A read error may produce the germline difference seen at one junction end. The V and J genes are TRBV6-6 and TRBJ2-2, with D possibly being TRBD1 or TRBD2 (5 bases each). The CDR3 is made up of 17 amino acids. Germline-derived CDR1 and CDR2 are MNHNY and SVGAGI (reference sequence). The CDR3 is CASIPQVGEQNIGELFF. CDR3 coding DNA: TGTGCCAGCATCCCCCAGGTGGGGGAGCAGAACATCGGGGAGCTGTTTTTT.

This clonotype was counted at least ten times. This chain joins TRBV6-6 and TRBJ2-7; D is uncertain. This CDR3 has 14 residues. In germline, CDR1 is MNHNY, CDR2 SVGAGI (reference sequence). The V end was cut by 4 bases, the J end by 4 bases, with 14 bases between. CDR3 nucleotides: TGTGCCAGCAGTTTCTGGGTAGCCGGGTACGAGCAGTACTTC. This gives the protein CASSFWVAGYEQYF.

Only a few counts were recorded for this clonotype. V usage is TRBV29-1 and J usage is TRBJ2-1; TRBD2 might be the D (6 bases). This CDR3 is built from 14 residues. The germline V gene encodes CDR1 SQVTM and CDR2 ANQGSEA. V lost 2 bases, J lost 4 bases, and 12 bases lay in between. CDR3 region: CSVERSGSYNEQFF. In nucleotides, the CDR3 is TGCAGCGTTGAAAGAAGCGGGTCATACAATGAGCAGTTCTTC.

The J gene is TRBJ2-1, the V gene TRBV24-1; 8 bases match TRBD2. The CDR3 is 14 residues long. Germline trimming cut 1 base from V and 5 bases from J; bases unmatched to any gene: 0. Germline V CDR1 and CDR2: KGHDR, SFDVKD. The CDR3 sequence is CATSDLLADNEQFF. The CDR3 coding sequence is TGTGCCACCAGTGATTTACTAGCGGACAATGAGCAGTTCTTC.

This clonotype was observed a single time. Given a much more abundant clone one base away, this may be a read error. This rearrangement joins TRBV12-3 or TRBV12-4 to TRBJ1-2; perhaps TRBD1 as D (5 bases). This CDR3 contains 14 residues. Between the trimmed V and J ends, which lost 4 bases and 8 bases, there was a span of 17 bases. The CDR3 loop reads CASSSLLTVTGYTF. DNA of the CDR3: TGTGCCAGCAGTTCCCTCCTGACAGTGACCGGCTACACCTTC.

Worth noting for this clonotype: The germline gene is not matched at one end of the junction; a read error may be the cause. This chain's CDR3 is CISSHTELVNVQFF. In DNA, the CDR3 is TGCATCAGCAGCCACACAGAGTTGGTCAATGTGCAGTTCTTC. The chain is built from TRBV4-3 and TRBJ2-1; no clear D. Germline lookup yields CDR1 LGHNA and CDR2 YSLEER. The CDR3 has 14 residues.

As regards this clonotype: Being one base from a much bigger clone, this may be a read error. CDR3 protein: CASNYRLAGGRADTQYF. The CDR3 DNA follows: TGTGCCAGCAATTACCGGCTAGCGGGAGGGAGGGCAGATACGCAGTATTTT. The chain links TRBV6-5 to TRBJ2-3; the match to TRBD2 covers 12 bases. The CDR3 consists of 17 residues. CDR1 and CDR2 from the germline V gene are MNHEY and SVGAGI.

Regarding this clonotype: A much larger clonotype is one base distant, so this may be a read error. The chain joins TRBV6-5 to TRBJ2-3; D perhaps matches TRBD2 (6 bases). The germline V gene encodes CDR1 MNHEY and CDR2 SVGAGI. V lost 5 bases to trimming and J lost 8 bases, with 14 bases between them. The CDR3 runs to 13 residues. This chain's CDR3 is CASSRIWGGTQYF. The CDR3 nucleotides read TGTGCCAGCAGTCGAATTTGGGGAGGTACGCAGTATTTT.

This clonotype was seen more than once but under ten times. The rearrangement links TRBV10-3 to TRBJ1-3, with D hard to call. This CDR3 region has 14 residues. The V end was cut by 6 bases, the J end by 0 bases, with 9 bases between. Germline CDR1 is ENHRY and CDR2 is SYGVKD. The CDR3 region has the DNA TGTGCCATCAGAGGGCAGAACTCTGGAAACACCATATATTTT. Protein product: CAIRGQNSGNTIYF.

The J gene is TRBJ2-3, the V gene TRBV6-6; the D gene could be TRBD1 or TRBD2 (5 bases each). The CDR3 runs to 14 residues. Trimming removed 6 bases from V and 2 bases from J, with 12 bases in between. Looked up from germline, CDR1 is MNHNY and CDR2 is SVGAGI (reference sequence). CDR3 sequence (DNA): TGTGCCAGCAGCCTGGGACCAACCACAGATACGCAGTATTTT. This translates into CASSLGPTTDTQYF.

V is TRBV12-3 or TRBV12-4 and J is TRBJ2-1, with a weak D call TRBD2 (5 bases). V was cut by 2 bases and J by 5 bases, with 13 bases left in between. CDR3 length: 15 amino acids. The CDR3 reads CASSLLWEPDNEQFF. The CDR3 DNA reads as TGTGCCAGCAGTTTATTGTGGGAGCCTGACAATGAGCAGTTCTTC.

The table lists this clonotype with many counts. The rearrangement joins TRBV11-2 to TRBJ2-1, with D possibly matching TRBD2 (6 bases). The germline CDR1 and CDR2 sequences are SGHAT and FQNNGV. Trimming cost V 1 base and J 5 bases, with 9 bases left between them. This CDR3 comprises 14 residues. The CDR3, as DNA: TGTGCCAGCAGCTTAGGACTAGTGAACAATGAGCAGTTCTTC. It yields the protein CASSLGLVNNEQFF.

The sample holds many counts of this clonotype. The rearrangement links TRBV6-5 to TRBJ1-1, with D maybe TRBD1 (5 bases). Per germline, CDR1 MNHEY and CDR2 SVGAGI. This CDR3 spans 15 amino acids. The V and J ends lost 5 bases and 0 bases respectively, with 13 bases between them. The CDR3 here is CASSPGTYLNTEAFF. The CDR3 DNA follows: TGTGCCAGCAGTCCTGGGACGTATTTGAACACTGAAGCTTTCTTT.

About this clonotype itself: A single base separates this from a much larger clone, so it may be a read error. It is likely a read error, because the conserved phenylalanine at the end of the CDR3 is missing. The chain couples TRBV6-1 to TRBJ1-2; unclear D gene. The CDR3 spans 14 residues. V was shortened by 6 bases and J by 2 bases, with 13 bases between the two germline ends. The germline CDR1 and CDR2 sequences are MNHNS and SASEGT. The CDR3 DNA is TGTGCCAGCAGAAGACACGCGTTGAACTATGGCTACACCCTC. Translated, it gives CASRRHALNYGYTL.

Notes on this clonotype: A read error is possible here, since a much larger clone lies one base away. This chain links TRBV12-3 or TRBV12-4 with TRBJ2-7; no definite D call. Trimming pared 4 bases from V and 5 bases from J, leaving 18 bases between. The CDR3 loop spans 15 amino acids. This chain's CDR3 is CASSSLDQLIHEQYF. The CDR3 coding sequence is TGTGCCAGCAGTTCTCTAGACCAGCTTATCCACGAGCAGTACTTC.

As DNA, the CDR3 is TGTGCCAGCAGCTTAGAAGTAGTAGACGTCGTTGGGGCAGATACGCAGTATTTT. It yields the protein CASSLEVVDVVGADTQYF. The V gene is TRBV11-2, the J gene TRBJ2-3; D ambiguous. V was trimmed by 0 bases and J by 4 bases, leaving 20 bases between them. CDR3 length: 18 amino acids. Germline V gene lookup returns CDR1 SGHAT and CDR2 FQNNGV. The full variable domain, rest sourced from reference TRBV11-2 and TRBJ2-3, is EAGVAQSPRYKIIEKRQSVAFWCNPISGHATLYWYQQILGQGPKLLIQFQNNGVVDDSQLPKDRFSAERLKGVDSTLKIQPAKLEDSAVYLCASSLEVVDVVGADTQYFGPGTRLTVL.